Presented here are 15 T cell receptor beta chains from one specimen sequenced in a study of shared clonotypes between healthy human individuals. The naive CD8 population came from CD45RO-negative cells selected for CCR7, without terminally differentiated effector memory CD45RA+ cells. Clones were sequenced by immunoSEQ multiplex PCR, and TCRdb holds only the in-frame ones, with some missing. The table has about 1.9 million clones, roughly 93% seen once. The source material was naive CD8+ T cells from PBMCs. Receptors were obtained from a young man in good health. Some clones in this sample may be carry-over from other donors' samples.

V is TRBV5-1 and J is TRBJ2-1; D gene uncertain. V lost 6 bases and J lost 5, with 9 bases in between. Germline CDR1 SGHRS, CDR2 YFSETQ. The CDR3 loop spans 12 amino acids. The CDR3 DNA reads TGCGCCAGCAATTTCTTGGACAATGAGCAGTTCTTC. It codes for CASNFLDNEQFF.

V gene TRBV11-2 combines with J gene TRBJ2-2; D possibly corresponds to TRBD1 (6 bases). CDR3 length equals 13 residues. Germline V gene data show CDR1 as SGHAT and CDR2 as FQNNGV. The V end was cut by 8 bases, the J end by 0 bases, with 7 bases between. CDR3 in DNA: TGTGCCAGCGGACAGTCGAACACCGGGGAGCTGTTTTTT. Amino acids: CASGQSNTGELFF.

The rearrangement links TRBV2 to TRBJ2-7; D not resolved. In germline, CDR1 is SNHLY, CDR2 FYNNEI. The CDR3 sequence is 12 residues long. Trimming stripped 4 bases from V and 6 bases from J, with 10 bases between. CDR3 nucleotide sequence: TGTGCCAGCAGTGGGACCCGCGGCGAGCAGTACTTC. As protein: CASSGTRGEQYF.

The gene calls are TRBV18 and TRBJ2-1, with 10 bases matching TRBD1. The germline gives CDR1 KGHSH, CDR2 LQKENI. Trimming took 4 bases from V and 7 from J; bases not matched to a gene: 7. The CDR3 sequence is 15 residues long. As DNA, the CDR3 is TGTGCCAGCTCACTTGGCCGGGACAGGGGAAATGAGCAGTTCTTC. As protein: CASSLGRDRGNEQFF.

This clone has a handful of counts. The V gene is TRBV1, the J gene TRBJ1-1; the table's D call TRBD1 went unverified against the DNA. TRBV1 is a recognized pseudogene. The CDR3 consists of 16 residues. The CDR3 region is CTSSPGQGAWNTEAFF. As DNA, the CDR3 is TGCACCAGCAGCCCTGGACAGGGGGCGTGGAACACTGAAGCTTTCTTT.

This clone was picked up one time. The rearrangement uses TRBV7-2 and TRBJ2-7; D is undetermined. Per the germline V gene, CDR1 is SGHTA and CDR2 is FQGNSA. The CDR3 consists of 12 residues. Trimming stripped 5 bases from V and 1 base from J, with 6 bases between. The CDR3 coding sequence is TGTGCCAGCAGCCGCCCGTCCTACGAGCAGTACTTC. It translates to CASSRPSYEQYF.

The rearrangement joins TRBV16 to TRBJ1-1; D not certain. This CDR3 has 13 amino acids. In germline, CDR1 is KGHSY, CDR2 FQNENV. V was shortened by 0 bases and J by 5 bases, with 7 bases between the two germline ends. The CDR3 DNA follows: TGTGCCAGCAGCCAATCCGGGAGAACTGAAGCTTTCTTT. This sequence encodes CASSQSGRTEAFF.

The V gene is TRBV7-9, the J gene TRBJ2-1; 7 positions agree with TRBD1. This CDR3 contains 16 residues. With 4 bases clipped from V and 6 bases from J, the junction kept 12 bases outside the gene matches. The germline gives CDR1 SEHNR, CDR2 FQNEAQ (reference sequence). CDR3 DNA: TGTGCCAGCAGCTCCCTGACAGGGCCCCGGCCCAATGAGCAGTTCTTC. The encoded protein is CASSSLTGPRPNEQFF.

The chain links TRBV6-1 to TRBJ2-7; D not certain. Germline V gene sequence: CDR1 MNHNS, CDR2 SASEGT. Trimming pared 3 bases from V and 3 bases from J, leaving 9 bases between. The length of the CDR3 is 13 residues. The CDR3 bases are TGTGCCAGCAGTGAGGGCTCGATCTACGAGCAGTACTTC. Protein product: CASSEGSIYEQYF.

V and J are TRBV2 and TRBJ2-7; D is perhaps TRBD2 (6 bases). V was pared by 10 bases and J by 7 bases, with 23 bases between. Germline V gives CDR1 SNHLY, CDR2 FYNNEI. This CDR3 is built from 14 residues. The CDR3 nucleotides are TGTGCCAACCAGCGAATCAAGGAGGGCTCGGAGCAGTACTTC. It is translated as CANQRIKEGSEQYF. Filled out from reference TRBV2 and TRBJ2-7, the complete variable domain reads EPEVTQTPSHQVTQMGQEVILRCVPISNHLYFYWYRQILGQKVEFLVSFYNNEISEKSEIFDDQFSVERPDGSNFTLKIRSTKLEDSAMYFCANQRIKEGSEQYFGPGTRLTVT.

As regards this clone: This same CDR3 is encoded by further DNA sequences in the sample. The chain employs TRBV7-8 and TRBJ2-7; no reliable D call. The germline V and J ends were trimmed by 0 bases and 3 bases, with 6 bases remaining between them. The V gene's germline CDR1 is SGHVS and CDR2 FQNEAQ. The CDR3 runs to 13 residues. This CDR3 reads CASSLAASYEQYF. CDR3 nucleotides: TGTGCCAGCAGCTTAGCGGCCAGCTACGAGCAGTACTTC. The whole variable domain, filled in from reference TRBV7-8 and TRBJ2-7, reads GAGVSQSPRYKVAKRGQDVALRCDPISGHVSLFWYQQALGQGPEFLTYFQNEAQLDKSGLPSDRFFAERPEGSVSTLKIQRTQQEDSAVYLCASSLAASYEQYFGPGTRLTVT.

The chain couples TRBV4-3 to TRBJ1-3, with D unresolved. V dropped 6 bases and J dropped 0 bases, with 12 bases sitting between them. This CDR3 is built from 15 residues. The germline CDR1 and CDR2 sequences are LGHNA and YSLEER. CDR3 sequence: CASRDGVYSGNTIYF. Written as DNA, the CDR3 is TGCGCCAGCAGGGACGGAGTCTACTCTGGAAACACCATATATTTT.

This sequence joins TRBV5-5 and TRBJ2-5; a weak D match, TRBD2 (6 bases). Germline V lookup: CDR1 SGHKS, CDR2 YYEKEE (reference sequence). Trimming pared 4 bases from V and 4 bases from J, leaving 8 bases between. CDR3 length equals 12 residues. The CDR3 sequence is CASSPGGETQYF. For the CDR3, the DNA is TGTGCCAGCAGCCCCGGGGGAGAGACCCAGTACTTC.

The V and J genes are TRBV5-5 and TRBJ2-6; no firm D call. Germline V gives CDR1 SGHKS, CDR2 YYEKEE (reference sequence). The CDR3 loop spans 19 amino acids. V was cut by 0 bases and J by 4 bases, with 20 bases left in between. This CDR3 is CASSLELGRIHPGANVLTF. In DNA, the CDR3 is TGTGCCAGCAGCTTGGAATTGGGCAGGATTCATCCCGGGGCCAACGTCCTGACTTTC.

This chain uses TRBV9 with TRBJ1-1; 9 bases align to TRBD1. After removal of 4 bases from V and 4 bases from J, the junction contained 8 bases not matched to a gene. Germline lookup yields CDR1 SGDLS and CDR2 YYNGEE. The length of the CDR3 is 15 residues. CDR3 coding DNA: TGTGCCAGCAGCCCGGACAGGGGATGGGGCACTGAAGCTTTCTTT. Translating it yields CASSPDRGWGTEAFF.